The present TCR beta chain was sequenced within a study of T cell changes during pregnancy in multiple sclerosis. With V trimmed by 3 bases and J by 6 bases, 9 bases remained unmatched. Germline V gives CDR1 SGDLS, CDR2 YYNGEE. The CDR3 has 17 residues. Generated by immunoSEQ multiplex PCR, the TCRdb table keeps only in-frame clones and is missing some. The sample carries about 47,000 clones, 80% to 95% recorded once. Sample: peripheral blood, taken in the third trimester of pregnancy. This TCR was sampled from a female donor with multiple sclerosis, enrolled in a pregnancy study. This chain links TRBV9 with TRBJ2-1, with 13 bases identical to TRBD2. DNA of the CDR3: TGTGCCAGCAGCGCACTAAGGGGGACTAGCGGGACCAATGAGCAGTTCTTC. Protein product: CASSALRGTSGTNEQFF. The full variable domain, rest sourced from reference TRBV9 and TRBJ2-1, is DSGVTQTPKHLITATGQRVTLRCSPRSGDLSVYWYQQSLDQGLQFLIQYYNGEERAKGNILERFSAQQFPDLHSELNLSSLELGDSALYFCASSALRGTSGTNEQFFGPGTRLTVL.